This is a list of T cell receptor beta chains from one sample in a study of T cell responses to AZD1222 COVID-19 vaccine. TCRdb's copy holds only in-frame clones and misses some; the assay was immunoSEQ multiplex PCR. Of about 140,000 clones in the sample, 80% to 95% are singletons; the top ten hold about 1.5%. The sample here was peripheral blood, taken on day 0 of AZD1222 vaccination. Source of these receptors: an adult in good health. Both conserved end residues are part of each CDR3. Fields, in order: J gene, clone size, V gene, D gene, CDR3 DNA, CDR3 protein. A D gene is named only where the DNA matches it firmly. Size values are once, few and many counts, or a class for expanded clones, and some rows have none.

J: TRBJ2-5
size: NA
V: TRBV18
D: NA
DNA: TGTGCCAGCTCACCATGGAGGGCCCAGTACTTC
CDR3: CASSPWRAQYF

J: TRBJ1-2
size: NA
V: TRBV7-9
D: TRBD1
DNA: TGTGCCAGCAGCTTATTCCAGGGGGCTAGTGGCTACACCTTC
CDR3: CASSLFQGASGYTF

J: TRBJ1-1
size: NA
V: TRBV19
D: NA
DNA: TGTGCCAGTAGTCCGAGAATGGGAGGGAAGGCTTTCTTT
CDR3: CASSPRMGGKAFF

J: TRBJ2-7
size: NA
V: TRBV5-1
D: TRBD2
DNA: TGCGCCAGCAGCTTGGGGAACGAGCGGGAGTACTACGAGCAGTACTTC
CDR3: CASSLGNEREYYEQYF

J: TRBJ2-1
size: NA
V: TRBV6-6
D: NA
DNA: TGTGCCAGCAGGCAGGGGACCCTCTACAATGAGCAGTTCTTC
CDR3: CASRQGTLYNEQFF

J: TRBJ1-1
size: NA
V: TRBV14
D: NA
DNA: TGTGCCAGCAGCCAAGATGGATATAAGGCCCTGAACACTGAAGCTTTCTTT
CDR3: CASSQDGYKALNTEAFF

J: TRBJ1-2
size: NA
V: TRBV5-4
D: NA
DNA: TGTGCCAGCAGTTATACGAGGAATGGCTACACCTTC
CDR3: CASSYTRNGYTF

J: TRBJ2-1
size: few
V: TRBV7-2
D: NA
DNA: TGTGCCAGCAGCTTTTTGAGGGAGTCGGATTATGTGGATGAGCAGTTCTTC
CDR3: CASSFLRESDYVDEQFF

J: TRBJ1-5
size: NA
V: TRBV10-3
D: NA
DNA: TGTGCCATCCGACCCACAGGGACAAATCAGCCCCAGCATTTT
CDR3: CAIRPTGTNQPQHF

J: TRBJ1-1
size: NA
V: TRBV7-9
D: NA
DNA: TGTGCCAGCAGCTTCCCGGGGGGAGAAGCTTTCTTT
CDR3: CASSFPGGEAFF

J: TRBJ1-2
size: NA
V: TRBV3-1/TRBV3-2
D: TRBD1
DNA: TGTGCCAGCAGCCTTAGGACAGGGGCCTATGGCTACACCTTC
CDR3: CASSLRTGAYGYTF

J: TRBJ2-1
size: many
V: TRBV6-4
D: TRBD1
DNA: TGTGCCAGCAGTGACTCGACAGGGGGGTACAATGAGCAGTTCTTC
CDR3: CASSDSTGGYNEQFF

J: TRBJ1-4
size: NA
V: TRBV9
D: NA
DNA: TGTGCCAGCAGCTCTCAGGGGTATGAAAAACTGTTTTTT
CDR3: CASSSQGYEKLFF

J: TRBJ2-1
size: NA
V: TRBV6-5
D: TRBD1
DNA: TGTGCCACCAGATGGAGTCAGGGGGCCTACAATGAGCAGTTCTTC
CDR3: CATRWSQGAYNEQFF

J: TRBJ2-2
size: NA
V: TRBV29-1
D: TRBD2
DNA: TGCAGCGTTGTCGGGCGGGAGGGCTCCTCGGGCGGGGAGCTGTTTTTT
CDR3: CSVVGREGSSGGELFF

J: TRBJ2-5
size: NA
V: TRBV7-9
D: NA
DNA: TGTGCCAGCAGCCCTACGGCGGGCCAAGAGACCCAGTACTTC
CDR3: CASSPTAGQETQYF

J: TRBJ1-1
size: once
V: TRBV7-3
D: NA
DNA: TGTGCCAGCAGCTTAAGGGGGAACACTGAAGCTTTCTTT
CDR3: CASSLRGNTEAFF

J: TRBJ1-2
size: NA
V: TRBV28
D: NA
DNA: TGTGCCAGCAGTTTACGGGGGGTATGGAATGGCTACACCTTC
CDR3: CASSLRGVWNGYTF

J: TRBJ2-1
size: NA
V: TRBV5-4
D: TRBD2
DNA: TGTGCCAGCAGTAGGAGACTAGCGGGAGCGGACTACAATGAGCAGTTCTTC
CDR3: CASSRRLAGADYNEQFF

J: TRBJ1-4
size: NA
V: TRBV28
D: NA
DNA: TGTGCCAGCAGTTCAGGACAGTTTAATGAAAAACTGTTTTTT
CDR3: CASSSGQFNEKLFF

J: TRBJ2-1
size: NA
V: TRBV6-2/TRBV6-3
D: NA
DNA: TGTGCCAGCAGTTGGGACAACAAACCCTACAATGAGCAGTTCTTC
CDR3: CASSWDNKPYNEQFF

J: TRBJ2-7
size: NA
V: TRBV28
D: TRBD2
DNA: TGTGCCAGCAGTCCCGGGACTAGTATGTCCTACGAGCAGTACTTC
CDR3: CASSPGTSMSYEQYF

J: TRBJ1-5
size: NA
V: TRBV5-4
D: NA
DNA: TGTGCCAGCAGCTTAGGATCGGATCAGCCCCAGCATTTT
CDR3: CASSLGSDQPQHF

J: TRBJ1-5
size: NA
V: TRBV6-1
D: NA
DNA: TGTGCCAGCAGTGAAAGGGCAGGCCAAAATCAGCCCCAGCATTTT
CDR3: CASSERAGQNQPQHF

J: TRBJ2-5
size: NA
V: TRBV10-3
D: NA
DNA: TGTGCCATCAGTTCGTACGGGGAAGAGACCCAGTACTTC
CDR3: CAISSYGEETQYF

J: TRBJ2-2
size: NA
V: TRBV5-1
D: TRBD2
DNA: TGCGCCAGCAGCCGGACTAGCGGGAGGCCCCCTATCGGGGAGCTGTTTTTT
CDR3: CASSRTSGRPPIGELFF

J: TRBJ1-1
size: NA
V: TRBV28
D: NA
DNA: TGTGCCAGCAGTTTATGGGGGGGGAACACTGAAGCTTTCTTT
CDR3: CASSLWGGNTEAFF

J: TRBJ1-6
size: few
V: TRBV9
D: NA
DNA: TGTGCCAGCAGCGTAGACCCCAATTCACCCCTCCACTTT
CDR3: CASSVDPNSPLHF

J: TRBJ2-7
size: NA
V: TRBV27
D: NA
DNA: TGTGCCAGCAGTCCGAGCTCCTACGAGCAGTACTTC
CDR3: CASSPSSYEQYF

J: TRBJ2-1
size: NA
V: TRBV5-8
D: TRBD1
DNA: TGTGCCAGCAGCTGGGACAGGGGGGCCTACAATGAGCAGTTCTTC
CDR3: CASSWDRGAYNEQFF

J: TRBJ1-1
size: NA
V: TRBV21-1
D: NA
DNA: TGTGCCAGCAGCAAACCCCAGGGGATCGACACTGAAGCTTTCTTT
CDR3: CASSKPQGIDTEAFF

J: TRBJ2-4
size: NA
V: TRBV5-4
D: NA
DNA: TGTGCCAGCAGCTCCGATACAGGGATTGGGGACATTCAGTACTTC
CDR3: CASSSDTGIGDIQYF

J: TRBJ2-7
size: NA
V: TRBV30
D: NA
DNA: TGTGCCTGGAGTGTAGGGACCGGTTCTTACGAGCAGTACTTC
CDR3: CAWSVGTGSYEQYF

J: TRBJ1-4
size: few
V: TRBV28
D: NA
DNA: TGTGCCACCGCCCGAGGAGGGACTAACGAAAAACTGTTTTTT
CDR3: CATARGGTNEKLFF

J: TRBJ2-7
size: NA
V: TRBV11-3
D: TRBD2
DNA: TGTGCCAGCAGCCCCGGCCCGACTAGCGGCAATTCCTACGAGCAGTACTTC
CDR3: CASSPGPTSGNSYEQYF

J: TRBJ2-1
size: NA
V: TRBV10-2
D: TRBD1
DNA: TGCGCCAGCAGTGAGCAGGGGGCGAGTGAGCAGTTCTTC
CDR3: CASSEQGASEQFF

J: TRBJ2-1
size: NA
V: TRBV30
D: TRBD2
DNA: TGTGCCTGGACCCTCGGGACTACCAATGAGCAGTTCTTC
CDR3: CAWTLGTTNEQFF

J: TRBJ2-1
size: NA
V: TRBV6-4
D: TRBD2
DNA: TGTGCCAGCAGTCCGGGGGGACTAGGGGTCGATGAGCAGTTCTTC
CDR3: CASSPGGLGVDEQFF

J: TRBJ2-2
size: NA
V: TRBV6-6
D: TRBD1
DNA: TGTGCCAGCAGGGATAAAGGACAGGACACCGGGGAGCTGTTTTTT
CDR3: CASRDKGQDTGELFF

J: TRBJ1-1
size: NA
V: TRBV19
D: TRBD1
DNA: TGTGCCAGTAGTTGGACAGGAGAAGCTTTCTTT
CDR3: CASSWTGEAFF

J: TRBJ1-2
size: NA
V: TRBV5-4
D: NA
DNA: TGTGCCAGCAGCCCCTGGGTAGGGGGTGGTGCTGGCTATGGCTACACCTTC
CDR3: CASSPWVGGGAGYGYTF

J: TRBJ2-1
size: NA
V: TRBV19
D: TRBD2
DNA: TGTGCCAGTAGACCTGCCCCGACTAGCGGCCACTACAATGAGCAGTTCTTC
CDR3: CASRPAPTSGHYNEQFF

J: TRBJ2-7
size: NA
V: TRBV5-1
D: TRBD2
DNA: TGCGCCAGCAGCTTCGGACTAGCGGGAACCTACGAGCAGTACTTC
CDR3: CASSFGLAGTYEQYF

J: TRBJ2-7
size: NA
V: TRBV2
D: NA
DNA: TGTGCCAGCAGGCTACAGGGGGGGAGGGAGCAGTACTTC
CDR3: CASRLQGGREQYF

J: TRBJ1-1
size: once
V: TRBV27
D: NA
DNA: TGTGCCAGCAGTTTTGGGGGGACGGGGAACGCTGAAGCTTTCTTT
CDR3: CASSFGGTGNAEAFF

J: TRBJ2-1
size: NA
V: TRBV24-1
D: TRBD2
DNA: TGTGCCACCAGTTATGGCGGGAGTGCCCCCCACAATGAGCAGTTCTTC
CDR3: CATSYGGSAPHNEQFF

J: TRBJ2-7
size: NA
V: TRBV2
D: TRBD1
DNA: TGTGCCAGCCAAGGGACAGGGGCCGGATACGAGCAGTACTTC
CDR3: CASQGTGAGYEQYF

J: TRBJ1-1
size: NA
V: TRBV28
D: NA
DNA: TGTGCCAGCAGTCTAGCCGGGACTCCAAATGAAGCTTTCTTT
CDR3: CASSLAGTPNEAFF

J: TRBJ1-6
size: NA
V: TRBV27
D: NA
DNA: TGTGCCAGCAGCATCGGTTATAATTCACCCCTCCACTTT
CDR3: CASSIGYNSPLHF